Presented here are 4 T cell receptor beta chains from one specimen sequenced in a study of T cells in women clearing cervical HPV infection. The assay was immunoSEQ multiplex PCR, and TCRdb's table has in-frame clones only and misses some. Its table lists 30,000 or so clones. What was sequenced was blood buffy coat. Every receptor here comes from a woman between 18 and 69 years old with a cervical HPV16 infection that either progressed to CIN3+ or cleared (not recorded which).

Comment on this clone: The read ends 3 residues early relative to the CDR3; the germline J gene fills the gap. The sample has other DNA sequences that encode this CDR3 too. The chain carries TRBV18 and TRBJ1-1; weak D call: TRBD1 (6 bases). The CDR3 spans 14 residues. Trimming removed 3 bases from V and 1 base from J, with 9 bases in between. Per the germline V gene, CDR1 is KGHSH and CDR2 is LQKENI. The CDR3 loop reads CASSPEQGNTEAFF. The sequenced part of the CDR3 DNA is TGTGCCAGCTCACCGGAACAGGGGAACACTGAA.

Concerning this clone: Sequencing ends 3 residues short of the CDR3 end; the germline J gene provides the rest. The V gene is TRBV2, the J gene TRBJ1-2; D is unresolved. Germline CDR1 reads SNHLY; CDR2 reads FYNNEI. This CDR3 has 12 amino acids. Trimming cost V 7 bases and J 0 bases, with 6 bases left between them. This CDR3 reads CASIGSNYGYTF. The CDR3 bases that were read are TGTGCCAGCATAGGGTCTAACTATGGC.

Details on this clone: The CDR3 extends 3 residues past the end of the read, so its final part is completed from the germline J gene. The chain uses TRBV7-2 and TRBJ1-1; tentatively, D is TRBD1 (5 bases). The CDR3 has 14 amino acids. Germline CDR1 reads SGHTA; CDR2 reads FQGNSA. Trimming stripped 2 bases from V and 1 base from J, with 8 bases between. The CDR3 loop reads CASSLLTGNTEAFF. CDR3 DNA, as far as it was read: TGTGCCAGCAGCTTATTAACAGGGAACACTGAA. The full variable domain, in which reference TRBV7-2 and TRBJ1-1 provide the parts outside the CDR3, is GAGVSQSPSNKVTEKGKDVELRCDPISGHTALYWYRQSLGQGLEFLIYFQGNSAPDKSGLPSDRFSAERTGGSVSTLTIQRTQQEDSAVYLCASSLLTGNTEAFFGQGTRLTVV.

As regards this clone: With the read ending 3 residues before the CDR3 end, the germline J gene is used to fill in that end. The chain has TRBV12-3 or TRBV12-4 and TRBJ2-7; TRBD2 matches at 8 bases. V dropped 6 bases and J dropped 3; count of bases not matched to a gene: 7. The CDR3 runs to 14 residues. CDR3 sequence reads: CASSVSGIDYEQYF. CDR3 bases read: TGTGCCAGCAGCGTTAGCGGGATAGACTACGAG.